This TCR beta chain is drawn from a study of shared clonotypes between healthy human individuals. Naive-designated CD8 cells lacked CD45RO, were positively enriched for CCR7, and omitted terminally differentiated effector memory CD45RA+ cells. Method: immunoSEQ multiplex PCR; TCRdb's copy keeps in-frame clones and lacks some. Of some 2 million clones in the sample, about 95% were seen once. V lost 3 bases, J lost 9 bases, and 11 bases lay in between. CDR3 size: 12 residues. Germline-derived CDR1 and CDR2 are SEHNR and FQNEAQ (reference sequence). The V and J genes are TRBV7-9 and TRBJ2-5, with D tentatively TRBD2 (6 bases). The sequence was collected from a man between 18 and 29 years old in good health. The sequencing input was naive CD8+ T cells sorted from blood. The CDR3: CASSLGLGSQYF. The CDR3 bases are TGTGCCAGCAGCTTGGGACTGGGGTCCCAGTACTTC.